The sequence of this TCR beta chain was determined in a study of human T cells and chemical hapten exposure. This clonotype was counted many times. The length of the CDR3 is 14 residues. Trimming took off 3 bases at V and 3 bases at J, with 13 bases between the two ends. Germline CDR1 reads SGHNT; CDR2 reads YYREEE (reference sequence). TCRdb ran MiXCR on the RACE reads and lists one entry per CDR3 protein. The sample shows over 95,000 distinct CDR3 sequences, roughly 12% of them seen only once. Time point given: patch test 1, 2 weeks after DPC sensitization. The treatment is: therapeutic diphenylcyclopropenone sensitization with weekly scalp DPC.

The TCR comes from a woman aged 40 to 50 with alopecia areata. Some clones in this sample may be carry-over from other donors' samples. This sequence joins TRBV5-4 and TRBJ2-7; possible D gene TRBD2, 5 bases. Specimen: whole blood, collected in connection with sensitization to the hapten diphenylcyclopropenone (DPC). The CDR3: CASSWARGDYEQYF. CDR3 nucleotides: TGTGCCAGCAGCTGGGCTCGGGGTGACTACGAGCAGTACTTC.